The 20 T cell receptor beta chains below come from one sample, sequenced in a study of shared clonotypes between healthy human individuals. Profiling relied on immunoSEQ multiplex PCR, and the TCRdb table lists in-frame clones only, not all of them. The sample consists of over a million clones, approximately 78% of them appearing once. The sequenced sample was memory CD4+ T cells from PBMCs. Subset in this sample: CD45RA-negative fraction. Every receptor here comes from a man between 18 and 35 years old in good health. Some clones in this sample may be carry-over from other donors' samples.

The rearrangement uses TRBV10-3 and TRBJ1-2; 11 bases are shared with TRBD1. This CDR3 spans 15 amino acids. Germline lookup yields CDR1 ENHRY and CDR2 SYGVKD. The trim removed 4 bases at V and 7 bases at J, leaving 8 bases unmatched. The CDR3 region has the DNA TGTGCCATCAGTGGGAGGACAGGGGGCACGGCTGGCTACACCTTC. Translated, it gives CAISGRTGGTAGYTF.

This clone was seen more than once but under ten times. The gene calls are TRBV7-6 and TRBJ2-2; D gene uncertain. Germline CDR1 SGHVS, CDR2 FNYEAQ. V was shortened by 4 bases and J by 5 bases, with 11 bases between the two germline ends. CDR3 size: 14 residues. CDR3 amino acids: CASSSIEPTGELFF. Here the CDR3 DNA reads TGTGCCAGCAGCTCGATAGAGCCAACCGGGGAGCTGTTTTTT.

To note about this clone: Other DNA sequences in this sample translate to the same CDR3. The chain combines TRBV20-1 with TRBJ2-1; no reliable D call. Trimming took off 8 bases at V and 3 bases at J, with 8 bases between the two ends. Germline V gene data show CDR1 as DFQATT and CDR2 as SNEGSKA (reference sequence). The CDR3 spans 11 residues. Here the CDR3 DNA reads TGCAGTACCCCGGACTACAATGAGCAGTTCTTC. Its translation is CSTPDYNEQFF.

This rearrangement joins TRBV21-1 to TRBJ1-1. TRBV21-1 is a recognized pseudogene. This CDR3 contains 13 residues. DNA of the CDR3: TGTGCCAGCAGCAAAGCGCTTCTGAGGAAAGCTTTCTTT. Its translation: CASSKALLRKAFF.

The V and J genes are TRBV19 and TRBJ1-2; possibly TRBD1 for D (5 bases). Trimming cost V 5 bases and J 3 bases, with 13 bases left between them. In germline, CDR1 is LNHDA, CDR2 SQIVND (reference sequence). This CDR3 region has 14 residues. The CDR3, as DNA: TGTGCCAGTAGTCACCCCCCAGGGTACTATGGCTACACCTTC. Residues: CASSHPPGYYGYTF.

The chain is built from TRBV29-1 and TRBJ1-1, with D tentatively TRBD1 (5 bases). V lost 6 bases to trimming and J lost 3 bases, with 20 bases between them. The germline CDR1 and CDR2 sequences are SQVTM and ANQGSEA. CDR3 length: 15 residues. CDR3 nucleotide sequence: TGCAGCGTCCAGGCGCAGGGAGGACTTGACACTGAAGCTTTCTTT. Translation: CSVQAQGGLDTEAFF.

The gene calls are TRBV6-6 and TRBJ1-1; D is undetermined. Germline CDR1 reads MNHNY; CDR2 reads SVGAGI (reference sequence). The CDR3 extends over 14 amino acids. The V end lost 2 bases, the J end lost 0 bases, and 7 bases lay between the germline ends. For the CDR3, the DNA is TGTGCCAGCAGTTACGGGAAACTGAACACTGAAGCTTTCTTT. Its protein is CASSYGKLNTEAFF.

The chain recombines TRBV27 with TRBJ2-7; 8 bases line up with TRBD1. Germline V CDR1 and CDR2: MNHEY, SMNVEV (reference sequence). The V gene end was trimmed by 6 bases and the J gene end by 3 bases; junction bases not matched to a gene: 10. CDR3 size: 15 residues. CDR3 in amino acids: CASRQRQGQGYEQYF. CDR3 DNA: TGTGCCAGCAGACAAAGACAAGGACAGGGCTACGAGCAGTACTTC.

This clone has just one count. The chain links TRBV2 to TRBJ2-5; D possibly corresponds to TRBD1 (6 bases). The CDR3 runs 14 residues. CDR1 and CDR2 from the germline V gene are SNHLY and FYNNEI. V lost 4 bases and J lost 1, with 10 bases in between. The DNA for the CDR3 is TGTGCCAGCAGTGTTATGGGGGCCCAAGAGACCCAGTACTTC. Translating gives CASSVMGAQETQYF.

The rearrangement links TRBV21-1 to TRBJ2-1; the DNA was not used to check the table's D call, TRBD2. TRBV21-1 is annotated as a pseudogene. CDR3 length equals 15 residues. CDR3 protein: CASRPSGLGGNEQFF. Here the CDR3 DNA reads TGTGCCAGCAGACCTAGCGGGTTGGGCGGCAATGAGCAGTTCTTC.

The sample holds many counts of this clone. This chain joins TRBV4-2 and TRBJ2-2; D is unclear. With 3 bases removed from V and 7 bases from J, the gap between germline ends came to 12 bases. In germline, CDR1 is LGHNA, CDR2 YNFKEQ. The CDR3 covers 14 residues. In nucleotides, the CDR3 is TGTGCCAGCAGCCAGACCACGGTCGGCGGGGAGCTGTTTTTT. Encoded protein: CASSQTTVGGELFF.

The V call is TRBV14, the J call TRBJ1-3, with D maybe TRBD1 (5 bases). The V gene lost 4 bases and the J gene lost 3 bases, with 19 bases spanning the gap. The CDR3 extends over 17 amino acids. Germline CDR1 reads SGHDN; CDR2 reads FVKESK. CDR3 amino acids: CASSLRIGAGVGNTIYF. CDR3 DNA: TGTGCCAGCAGCCTGCGTATTGGGGCTGGGGTTGGAAACACCATATATTTT.

The V and J genes are TRBV5-1 and TRBJ2-3; no clear D gene. This CDR3 region has 16 residues. V dropped 0 bases and J dropped 2 bases, with 13 bases sitting between them. Per the germline V gene, CDR1 is SGHRS and CDR2 is YFSETQ. Here the CDR3 DNA reads TGCGCCAGCAGCTTGGGACATGCCGGTGCCACAGATACGCAGTATTTT. It translates to CASSLGHAGATDTQYF.

The chain joins TRBV5-6 to TRBJ2-7, with 12 positions matching TRBD2. The germline V gene encodes CDR1 SGHDT and CDR2 YYEEEE. The CDR3 totals 18 residues. The ends lost 3 bases at V and 2 bases at J; junction bases unmatched: 12. The CDR3 DNA follows: TGTGCCAGCAGCTGGGCCCGTTTTGGACTAGCGGGGCCCTACGAGCAGTACTTC. Amino acids: CASSWARFGLAGPYEQYF.

The chain links TRBV7-9 to TRBJ2-5; 7 nucleotides line up with TRBD1. Germline CDR1 and CDR2: SEHNR and FQNEAQ (reference sequence). This CDR3 contains 15 residues. V lost 1 base and J lost 2; bases outside the gene matches: 4. Written as DNA, the CDR3 is TGTGCCAGCAGCTTAGGGGGACAGTCACAAGAGACCCAGTACTTC. This translates into CASSLGGQSQETQYF.

This chain uses TRBV28 with TRBJ2-7; 9 bases align to TRBD2. CDR3 length equals 14 residues. Trimming removed 8 bases from V and 2 bases from J; junction bases left unmatched: 7. Per the germline V gene, CDR1 is MDHEN and CDR2 is SYDVKM. The CDR3 bases are TGTGCCAGCCGCGGGGGGGCATGGACCTACGAGCAGTACTTC. Its translation: CASRGGAWTYEQYF.

J is TRBJ2-2 and V is TRBV7-2; 9 bases agree with TRBD1. J gave up 7 bases and V 5 bases, and 8 bases lay outside the gene matches. This CDR3 spans 15 amino acids. The germline V gene encodes CDR1 SGHTA and CDR2 FQGNSA. CDR3: CASSRWTGVGGELFF. In DNA, the CDR3 is TGTGCCAGCAGCAGATGGACAGGGGTTGGCGGGGAGCTGTTTTTT.

The chain carries TRBV7-2 and TRBJ1-5; maybe TRBD1 (6 bases). Germline V gives CDR1 SGHTA, CDR2 FQGNSA. V was cut by 1 base and J by 4 bases, with 8 bases left in between. This CDR3 region has 14 residues. Written as DNA, the CDR3 is TGTGCCAGCAGCTTAGGGACAGCAAATCAGCCCCAGCATTTT. It codes for CASSLGTANQPQHF.

The chain employs TRBV6-4 and TRBJ1-1; 10 bases line up with TRBD1. CDR1 MRHNA and CDR2 SNTAGT come from the germline V gene. This CDR3 contains 16 residues. J gave up 5 bases and V 4 bases, and 10 bases lay outside the gene matches. The CDR3 here is CASSASGQGFQTEAFF. For the CDR3, the DNA is TGTGCCAGCAGTGCCTCGGGACAGGGGTTTCAGACTGAAGCTTTCTTT.

Note on this clone: Other DNA variants within this sample encode the same CDR3. This chain joins TRBV4-3 and TRBJ2-6; D may correspond to TRBD1 or TRBD2 (5 bases each). This CDR3 has 15 residues. The V end lost 1 base, the J end lost 4 bases, and 8 bases lay between the germline ends. Germline values: CDR1 LGHNA, CDR2 YSLEER. In nucleotides, the CDR3 is TGCGCCAGCAGCCAAGGGGGGTCCGGGGCCAACGTCCTGACTTTC. Translation: CASSQGGSGANVLTF.